This TCR beta chain derives from a study of T-cell reconstitution after alpha-beta-depleted transplantation in children listed by TCRdb under 2016. For the study in its entirety: T-cell immune reconstitution after TCRalphabeta/CD19-depleted allogeneic hematopoietic cell transplantation in children was quantitatively tracked in the study by means of TCR repertoire profiling. Study-wide findings and limitations: The high TCRbeta diversity at day 60 in some patients was ascribed to recipient T cells and intrathymic progenitors that had survived conditioning. The frequencies of hyperexpanded clones fell over the following months, and after one year, T-cell counts and TCRbeta diversity were mostly attributed to newly produced T cells. About two months after transplant, the apparently early recovery of alphabetaT-cell counts reportedly depended on just several hundred clones that had expanded rapidly and came from non-depleted graft cells.

This clonotype was counted ten times or more. The antigen it recognizes is unknown. No base qualities exist here, and no much larger clone lies one base off it. What this sample's treatment or condition label stands for: allogeneic hematopoietic cell transplantation with graft depleted of TCRalphabeta T cells and CD19 B cells. The children who served as transplant recipients had been given grafts of TCRalphabeta/CD19-depleted allogeneic hematopoietic cells. Library preparation employed PCR. Sequencing relied on an Illumina HiSeq 2500. TCR libraries were prepared with molecular barcoding, using unique molecular identifiers to normalize TCRbeta repertoire quantification. TCRdb took the public reads, trimmed them with fastp at Q25, ran MiXCR for clone calling and kept in-frame beta chains. Rows are unified per CDR3 protein, each entry keeping the most common DNA and genes. This sample has about 240,000 distinct CDR3 sequences in its table, and roughly 25% of those were observed once. Of the sample, approximately 2.5% falls within the top ten clones.

CDR1 SGDLS and CDR2 YYNGEE are derived from the germline V gene. The CDR3 runs 12 amino acids, cysteine and phenylalanine included. Solely the CDR3 DNA is kept, with 36 bases framed from the first base. The junction carries 9 bases between V and J, which are trimmed by 1 base and 10 bases respectively. The V and J genes are TRBV9 and TRBJ2-1, with the D gene call left open. The receptor comes from a girl aged 2-9 years with Fanconi anemia, due to receive a stem cell transplant. The sequences come from PBMCs, collected before TCRalphabeta/CD19-depleted stem cell transplant. The nucleotide sequence is TGTGCCAGCAGCGTACAAGGCCTAGAGCAGTTCTTC. The encoded protein is CASSVQGLEQFF.